This TCR beta chain came from a study of CD8+ T cells in alopecia areata. Germline V gives CDR1 SGHTA, CDR2 FQGNSA. Trimming took off 1 base at V and 5 bases at J, with 18 bases between the two ends. The CDR3 is 17 amino acids. cDNA prepared by RNA extraction and subsequent reverse transcription served as the template for sequencing. Profiling relied on immunoSEQ multiplex PCR, and the TCRdb table lists in-frame clones only, not all of them. The table records 100,000 or so clones, 60% of them present only once. Study-level results: There were also resident alphabeta T cells of normal skin sequenced in scalp samples. Tofacitinib significantly brought down scalp clonality and expanded CD8+ clones among top 100.

As for treatment: oral pan-JAK inhibitor, 5-10 mg twice daily. Separation by sorting yielded CD4+ and CD8+ T cells from PBMCs. Of note for this clone: Its antigen is unidentified.

Source: CD8+ T cells sorted from blood, taken at approximately week 55, from a patient treated with tofacitinib. The receptor was isolated from a human donor with alopecia areata. The rearrangement uses TRBV7-2 and TRBJ1-5, with a possible D match to TRBD1 (6 bases). CDR3 sequence reads: CASSLVPGQVFDQPQHF. The CDR3 bases are TGTGCCAGCAGCTTAGTCCCGGGACAAGTATTCGATCAGCCCCAGCATTTT.